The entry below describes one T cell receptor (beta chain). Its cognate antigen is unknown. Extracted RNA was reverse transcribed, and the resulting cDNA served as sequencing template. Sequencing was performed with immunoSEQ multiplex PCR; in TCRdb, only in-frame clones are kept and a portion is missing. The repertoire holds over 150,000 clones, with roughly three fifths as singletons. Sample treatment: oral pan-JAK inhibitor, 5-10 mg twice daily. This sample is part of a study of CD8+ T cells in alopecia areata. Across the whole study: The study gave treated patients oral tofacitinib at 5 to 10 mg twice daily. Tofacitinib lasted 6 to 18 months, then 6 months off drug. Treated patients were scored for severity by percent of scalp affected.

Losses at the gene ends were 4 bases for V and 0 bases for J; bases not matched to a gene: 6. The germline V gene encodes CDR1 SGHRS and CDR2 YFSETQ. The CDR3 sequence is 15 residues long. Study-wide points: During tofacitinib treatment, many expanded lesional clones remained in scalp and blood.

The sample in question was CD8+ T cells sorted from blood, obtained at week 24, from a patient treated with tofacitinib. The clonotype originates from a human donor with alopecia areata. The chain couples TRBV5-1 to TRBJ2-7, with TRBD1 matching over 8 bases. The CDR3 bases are TGCGCCAGCAGCCGCGACAGGGGCCGCTCCTACGAGCAGTACTTC. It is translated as CASSRDRGRSYEQYF.